A single sample gave rise to the 20 T cell receptor beta chains below, sequenced in a study of blood T cell repertoires in COVID-19. The method was immunoSEQ multiplex PCR; TCRdb's version includes in-frame clones alone and lacks a portion of them. This sample has almost 200,000 clones; approximately 87% occur once, and the top ten carry 0.75% to 0.9%. Sequenced material: peripheral blood. All receptors come from a woman aged 70-85 years with acute or convalescent COVID-19.

This sequence joins TRBV28 and TRBJ1-2; D is possibly TRBD1 (5 bases). Trimming removed 5 bases from V and 4 bases from J, with 14 bases in between. Germline V gene lookup returns CDR1 MDHEN and CDR2 SYDVKM. CDR3 length: 14 residues. The CDR3 loop reads CASSPPGLLYGYTF. CDR3 in DNA: TGTGCCAGCAGTCCCCCGGGACTTCTCTATGGCTACACCTTC.

The V gene is TRBV28, the J gene TRBJ1-2, with a weak D call TRBD1 (5 bases). The CDR3 has 14 amino acids. From germline, CDR1 is MDHEN and CDR2 SYDVKM. The V and J ends lost 4 bases and 3 bases respectively, with 12 bases between them. The CDR3: CASSSQTAYYGYTF. CDR3 bases: TGTGCCAGCAGTTCACAGACAGCTTACTATGGCTACACCTTC.

V usage is TRBV27 and J usage is TRBJ2-7, with D perhaps matching TRBD1 (6 bases). Germline V gene lookup returns CDR1 MNHEY and CDR2 SMNVEV (reference sequence). This CDR3 has 16 residues. With 7 bases removed from V and 0 bases from J, the gap between germline ends came to 19 bases. CDR3 DNA: TGTGCCAGCAAACAATTCACAGGGAAGAACTCCTACGAGCAGTACTTC. The encoded protein is CASKQFTGKNSYEQYF.

The chain joins TRBV5-1 to TRBJ2-3; 7 bases align to TRBD2. V lost 0 bases to trimming and J lost 4 bases; unmatched junction nucleotides: 5. The CDR3 has 15 residues. In germline, CDR1 is SGHRS, CDR2 YFSETQ. The CDR3 loop is CASSLGSSGADTQYF. The DNA of the CDR3 is TGCGCCAGCAGCTTGGGATCTAGCGGAGCAGATACGCAGTATTTT.

This sequence joins TRBV21-1 and TRBJ1-2; the table's D call TRBD1 went unverified against the DNA. TRBV21-1 is deemed a pseudogene. The CDR3 loop spans 16 amino acids. CDR3 amino acids: CASSKADLDSIYGYTF. The CDR3 coding sequence is TGTGCCAGCAGCAAAGCCGATCTGGACAGCATCTATGGCTACACCTTC.

In this sample, this clone turned up a few times. The chain links TRBV2 to TRBJ1-2; D not resolved. Trimming took off 1 base at V and 5 bases at J, with 5 bases between the two ends. CDR3 length equals 12 residues. The germline V gene has CDR1 SNHLY and CDR2 FYNNEI. CDR3: CASSEVLYGYTF. The CDR3 nucleotides are TGTGCCAGCAGTGAAGTTCTATATGGCTACACCTTC.

The gene calls are TRBV6-5 and TRBJ2-5; 11 bases line up with TRBD2. The CDR3 extends over 15 amino acids. After removal of 3 bases from V and 5 bases from J, the junction contained 5 bases not matched to a gene. Germline loops: CDR1 MNHEY, CDR2 SVGAGI. The CDR3 is CASSYSGGAWETQYF. The CDR3 DNA is TGTGCCAGCAGTTATAGCGGGGGGGCCTGGGAGACCCAGTACTTC.

The chain is built from TRBV18 and TRBJ1-6; D is undetermined. Germline CDR1 and CDR2: KGHSH and LQKENI. CDR3 length: 14 residues. V was trimmed by 4 bases and J by 7 bases, leaving 11 bases between them. The CDR3 region is CASSQMGWNSPLHF. In DNA form, the CDR3 reads TGTGCCAGCTCACAAATGGGCTGGAATTCACCCCTCCACTTT.

This clone was seen only once. The genes are TRBV5-1 and TRBJ2-7, with a weak D call TRBD1 (6 bases). Germline V lookup: CDR1 SGHRS, CDR2 YFSETQ. Trimming left V 0 bases short and J 2 bases short, with 12 bases between. This CDR3 has 15 amino acids. CDR3 sequence reads: CASSLAGERAYEQYF. CDR3 coding DNA: TGCGCCAGCAGCTTGGCAGGGGAAAGGGCCTACGAGCAGTACTTC.

The genes are TRBV5-4 and TRBJ1-1; D gene uncertain. V lost 4 bases to trimming and J lost 0 bases, with 7 bases between them. Germline lookup yields CDR1 SGHNT and CDR2 YYREEE (reference sequence). The CDR3 has 13 residues. The chain's CDR3 is CASSANLNTEAFF. In DNA form, the CDR3 reads TGTGCCAGCAGCGCTAACTTGAACACTGAAGCTTTCTTT.

This clone has more than one count but fewer than ten. This rearrangement joins TRBV5-4 to TRBJ1-6; the D gene is possibly TRBD1 (6 bases). V shed 4 bases and J shed 8 bases, with 13 bases lying between them. This CDR3 has 14 residues. Looked up from germline, CDR1 is SGHNT and CDR2 is YYREEE (reference sequence). Here the CDR3 DNA reads TGTGCCAGCAGCAATGGACAGTTTGATTCACCCCTCCACTTT. Its translation is CASSNGQFDSPLHF.

V and J are TRBV5-1 and TRBJ2-5, with D possibly being TRBD1 (5 bases). This CDR3 has 15 residues. Trimming removed 0 bases at V and 4 bases at J, with 13 bases between. Germline V gives CDR1 SGHRS, CDR2 YFSETQ. CDR3 sequence (DNA): TGCGCCAGCAGCTTGGCCTTTGGGCAGGGAGAGACCCAGTACTTC. The encoded protein is CASSLAFGQGETQYF.

The chain combines TRBV4-3 with TRBJ2-3; perhaps TRBD1 as D (5 bases). The CDR3 sequence is 12 residues long. Germline V CDR1 and CDR2: LGHNA, YSLEER. V lost 2 bases and J 8 bases, leaving 8 bases between the germline ends. The CDR3 sequence is CASSQPQGTQYF. The CDR3 bases are TGCGCCAGCAGCCAACCCCAGGGTACGCAGTATTTT.

This chain uses TRBV5-1 with TRBJ2-2; D is undetermined. This CDR3 is built from 14 residues. V was clipped by 4 bases and J by 3 bases, with 10 bases between them. From germline, CDR1 is SGHRS and CDR2 YFSETQ. The CDR3 is CASSPNRYTGELFF. The CDR3 DNA follows: TGCGCCAGCAGCCCGAACAGATACACCGGGGAGCTGTTTTTT.

This clone occurred a few times. The rearrangement links TRBV10-3 to TRBJ1-2; 7 bases align to TRBD1. Losses at the gene ends were 2 bases for V and 0 bases for J; bases not matched to a gene: 3. In germline, CDR1 is ENHRY, CDR2 SYGVKD. The CDR3 contains 15 residues. This chain's CDR3 is CAISERGGPNYGYTF. CDR3 DNA: TGTGCCATCAGTGAGAGAGGGGGCCCTAACTATGGCTACACCTTC.

The V and J genes are TRBV28 and TRBJ2-5; the D gene is possibly TRBD1 (6 bases). The CDR3 totals 14 residues. The germline V gene has CDR1 MDHEN and CDR2 SYDVKM. Trimming removed 4 bases at V and 5 bases at J, with 14 bases between. The CDR3 region has the DNA TGTGCCAGCAGTTCTTCAGGGGTCGGGGAGACCCAGTACTTC. Amino acids: CASSSSGVGETQYF. Complete variable domain (other parts from reference TRBV28 and TRBJ2-5): DVKVTQSSRYLVKRTGEKVFLECVQDMDHENMFWYRQDPGLGLRLIYFSYDVKMKEKGDIPEGYSVSREKKERFSLILESASTNQTSMYLCASSSSGVGETQYFGPGTRLLVL.

This clone was detected once. The V gene is TRBV28, the J gene TRBJ2-1; 7 positions match TRBD2. J was trimmed by 5 bases and V by 3 bases; bases with no gene match: 1. Per the germline V gene, CDR1 is MDHEN and CDR2 is SYDVKM. CDR3 length: 13 residues. CDR3 in amino acids: CASSLGGHNEQFF. The CDR3 nucleotides are TGTGCCAGCAGTTTGGGAGGGCACAATGAGCAGTTCTTC. Variable domain in full (rest from reference TRBV28 and TRBJ2-1): DVKVTQSSRYLVKRTGEKVFLECVQDMDHENMFWYRQDPGLGLRLIYFSYDVKMKEKGDIPEGYSVSREKKERFSLILESASTNQTSMYLCASSLGGHNEQFFGPGTRLTVL.

This chain joins TRBV6-6 and TRBJ2-7, with 7 bases lining up with TRBD2. The V gene's germline CDR1 is MNHNY and CDR2 SVGAGI (reference sequence). There are 16 residues in the CDR3. V lost 4 bases and J lost 5; bases outside the gene matches: 14. The CDR3 spells CASSSRGRERLDEQYF. CDR3 DNA sequence: TGTGCCAGCAGTTCCCGAGGGCGGGAGAGGTTAGACGAGCAGTACTTC.

This clone was seen just once. V is TRBV24-1 and J is TRBJ2-7, with 7 bases that match TRBD2. Per germline, CDR1 KGHDR and CDR2 SFDVKD. With V trimmed by 4 bases and J by 0 bases, 8 bases remained unmatched. This CDR3 has 16 residues. CDR3 in amino acids: CATSDPRSGVSYEQYF. The CDR3 DNA follows: TGTGCCACCAGTGACCCCAGGAGCGGGGTCTCCTACGAGCAGTACTTC.

This rearrangement joins TRBV12-3 or TRBV12-4 to TRBJ1-2, with 8 bases that match TRBD1. Trimming at V came to 6 bases and at J to 13 bases, leaving 10 bases not matched to a gene. The length of the CDR3 is 12 residues. The CDR3 region is CASSQNQGAVTF. The CDR3 DNA follows: TGTGCCAGCAGCCAAAACCAGGGGGCCGTCACCTTC.